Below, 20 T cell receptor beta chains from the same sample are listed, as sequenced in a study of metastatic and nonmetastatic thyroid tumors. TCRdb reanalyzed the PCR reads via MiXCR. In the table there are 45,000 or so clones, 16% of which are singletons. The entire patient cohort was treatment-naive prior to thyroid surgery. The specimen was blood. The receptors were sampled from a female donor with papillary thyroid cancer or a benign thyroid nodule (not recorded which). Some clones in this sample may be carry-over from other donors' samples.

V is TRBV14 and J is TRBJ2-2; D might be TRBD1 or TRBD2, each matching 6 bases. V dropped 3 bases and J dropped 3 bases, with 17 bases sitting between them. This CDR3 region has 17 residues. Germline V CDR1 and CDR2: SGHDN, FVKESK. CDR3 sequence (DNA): TGTGCCAGCAGCCATGATTTGAGTGGGGGGCACACCGGGGAGCTGTTTTTT. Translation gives CASSHDLSGGHTGELFF.

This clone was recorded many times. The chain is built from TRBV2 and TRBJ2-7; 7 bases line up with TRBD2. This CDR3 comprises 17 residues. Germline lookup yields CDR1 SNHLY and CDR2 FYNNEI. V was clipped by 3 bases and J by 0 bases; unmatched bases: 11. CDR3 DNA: TGTGCCAGCAGTGAGGCGGGGAGGGTCGGTGCCTCCTACGAGCAGTACTTC. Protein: CASSEAGRVGASYEQYF.

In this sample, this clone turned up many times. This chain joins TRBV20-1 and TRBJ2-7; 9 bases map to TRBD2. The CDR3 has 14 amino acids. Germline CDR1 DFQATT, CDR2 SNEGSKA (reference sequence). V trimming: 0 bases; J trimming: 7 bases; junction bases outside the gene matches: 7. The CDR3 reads CSARDLAGVGEQYF. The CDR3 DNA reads TGCAGTGCTAGAGATTTAGCGGGAGTCGGTGAGCAGTACTTC.

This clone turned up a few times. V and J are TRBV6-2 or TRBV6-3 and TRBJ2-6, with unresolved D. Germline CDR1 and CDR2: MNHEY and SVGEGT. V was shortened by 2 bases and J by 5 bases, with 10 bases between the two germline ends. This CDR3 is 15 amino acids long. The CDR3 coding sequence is TGTGCCAGCAGTTACAATCGATCCTGGGCCAACGTCCTGACTTTC. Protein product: CASSYNRSWANVLTF.

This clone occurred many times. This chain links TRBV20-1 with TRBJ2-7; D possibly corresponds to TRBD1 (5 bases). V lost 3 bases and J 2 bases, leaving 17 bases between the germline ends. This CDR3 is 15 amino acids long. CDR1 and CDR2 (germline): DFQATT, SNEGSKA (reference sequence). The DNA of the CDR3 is TGCAGTGCTAGGCACGACAGTAAAAGAGCCTACGAGCAGTACTTC. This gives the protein CSARHDSKRAYEQYF.

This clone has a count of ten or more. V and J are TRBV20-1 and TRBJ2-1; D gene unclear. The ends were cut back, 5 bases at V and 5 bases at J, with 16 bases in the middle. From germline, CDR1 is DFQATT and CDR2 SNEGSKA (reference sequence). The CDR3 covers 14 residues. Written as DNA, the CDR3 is TGCAGTGCTCCTCCGGCTAGAACACACAATGAGCAGTTCTTC. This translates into CSAPPARTHNEQFF.

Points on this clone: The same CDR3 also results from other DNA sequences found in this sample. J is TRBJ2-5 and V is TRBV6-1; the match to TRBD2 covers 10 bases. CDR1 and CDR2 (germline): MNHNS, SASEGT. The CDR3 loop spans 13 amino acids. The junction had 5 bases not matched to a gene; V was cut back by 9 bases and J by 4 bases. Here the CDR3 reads CASRSSGGETQYF. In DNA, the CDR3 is TGTGCCAGTAGATCTAGCGGGGGAGAGACCCAGTACTTC.

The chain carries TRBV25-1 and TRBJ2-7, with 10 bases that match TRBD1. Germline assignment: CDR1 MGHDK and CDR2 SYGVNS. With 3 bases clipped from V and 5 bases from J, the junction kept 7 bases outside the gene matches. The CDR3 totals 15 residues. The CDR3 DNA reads TGTGCCAGCAGTGAGCCCGTGACAGGGGGCAACGAGCAGTACTTC. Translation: CASSEPVTGGNEQYF.

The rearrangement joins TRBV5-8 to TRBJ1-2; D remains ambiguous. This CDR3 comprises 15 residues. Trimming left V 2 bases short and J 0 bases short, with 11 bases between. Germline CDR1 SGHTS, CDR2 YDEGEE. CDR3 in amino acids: CASSFRTESNYGYTF. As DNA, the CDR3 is TGTGCCAGCAGCTTTAGGACGGAGTCTAACTATGGCTACACCTTC.

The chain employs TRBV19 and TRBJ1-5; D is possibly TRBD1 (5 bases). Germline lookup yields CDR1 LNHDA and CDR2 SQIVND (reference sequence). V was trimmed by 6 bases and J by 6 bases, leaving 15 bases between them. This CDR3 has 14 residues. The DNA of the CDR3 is TGTGCCAGTAGCTTCCGGGACCCAAGTCAGCCCCAGCATTTT. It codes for CASSFRDPSQPQHF.

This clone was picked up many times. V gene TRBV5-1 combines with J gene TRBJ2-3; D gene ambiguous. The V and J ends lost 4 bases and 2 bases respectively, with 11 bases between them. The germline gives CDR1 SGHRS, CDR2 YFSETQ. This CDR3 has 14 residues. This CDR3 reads CASSLLTNTDTQYF. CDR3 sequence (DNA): TGCGCCAGCAGCCTCCTGACAAACACAGATACGCAGTATTTT.

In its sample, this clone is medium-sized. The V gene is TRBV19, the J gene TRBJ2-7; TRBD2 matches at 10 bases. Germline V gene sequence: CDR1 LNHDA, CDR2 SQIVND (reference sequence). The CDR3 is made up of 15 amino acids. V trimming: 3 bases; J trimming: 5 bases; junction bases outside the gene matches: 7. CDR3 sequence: CASSIIAGGRHEQYF. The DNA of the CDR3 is TGTGCCAGTAGTATCATAGCGGGAGGTCGCCACGAGCAGTACTTC.

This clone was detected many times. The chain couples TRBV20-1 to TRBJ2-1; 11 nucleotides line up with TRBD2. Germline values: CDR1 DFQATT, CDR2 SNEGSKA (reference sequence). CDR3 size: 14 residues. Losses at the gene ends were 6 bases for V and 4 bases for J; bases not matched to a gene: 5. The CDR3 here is CSASRLAGYNEQFF. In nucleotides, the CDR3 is TGCAGTGCCTCCCGACTAGCGGGGTACAATGAGCAGTTCTTC.

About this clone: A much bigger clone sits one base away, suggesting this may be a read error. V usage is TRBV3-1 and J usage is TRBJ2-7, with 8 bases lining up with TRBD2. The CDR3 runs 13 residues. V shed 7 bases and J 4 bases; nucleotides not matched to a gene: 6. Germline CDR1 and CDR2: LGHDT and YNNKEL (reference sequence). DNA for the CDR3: TGTGCCAGCATCCCAGCGGGAGTATACGAGCAGTACTTC. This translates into CASIPAGVYEQYF.

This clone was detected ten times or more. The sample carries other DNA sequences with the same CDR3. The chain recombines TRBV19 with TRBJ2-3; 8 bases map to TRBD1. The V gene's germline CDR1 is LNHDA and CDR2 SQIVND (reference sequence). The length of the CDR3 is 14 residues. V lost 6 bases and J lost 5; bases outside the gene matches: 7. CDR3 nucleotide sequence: TGTGCCAGTAGCACCGGACAGGGAGGAGATACGCAGTATTTT. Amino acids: CASSTGQGGDTQYF. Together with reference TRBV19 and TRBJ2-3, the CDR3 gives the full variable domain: DGGITQSPKYLFRKEGQNVTLSCEQNLNHDAMYWYRQDPGQGLRLIYYSQIVNDFQKGDIAEGYSVSREKKESFPLTVTSAQKNPTAFYLCASSTGQGGDTQYFGPGTRLTVL.

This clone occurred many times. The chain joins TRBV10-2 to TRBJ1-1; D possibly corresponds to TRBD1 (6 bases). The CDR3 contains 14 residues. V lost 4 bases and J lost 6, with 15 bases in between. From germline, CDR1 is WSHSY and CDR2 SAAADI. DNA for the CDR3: TGCGCCAGCAGTGTCGCAGGGACACTGGCTGAAGCTTTCTTT. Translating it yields CASSVAGTLAEAFF.

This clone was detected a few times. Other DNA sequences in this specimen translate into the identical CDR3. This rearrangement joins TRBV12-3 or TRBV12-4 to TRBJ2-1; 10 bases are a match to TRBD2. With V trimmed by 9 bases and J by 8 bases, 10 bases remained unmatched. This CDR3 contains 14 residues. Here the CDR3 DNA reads TGTGCCAGTCGTCTTATTGGGACTAGCGATGAGCAGTTCTTC. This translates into CASRLIGTSDEQFF.

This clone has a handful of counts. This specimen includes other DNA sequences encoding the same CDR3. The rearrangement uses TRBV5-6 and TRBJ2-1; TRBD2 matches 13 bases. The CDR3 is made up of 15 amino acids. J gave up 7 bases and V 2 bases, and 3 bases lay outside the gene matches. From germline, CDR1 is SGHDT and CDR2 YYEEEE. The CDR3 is CASSLGLAGVNEQFF. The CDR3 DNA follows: TGTGCCAGCAGCTTAGGACTAGCGGGAGTAAATGAGCAGTTCTTC.

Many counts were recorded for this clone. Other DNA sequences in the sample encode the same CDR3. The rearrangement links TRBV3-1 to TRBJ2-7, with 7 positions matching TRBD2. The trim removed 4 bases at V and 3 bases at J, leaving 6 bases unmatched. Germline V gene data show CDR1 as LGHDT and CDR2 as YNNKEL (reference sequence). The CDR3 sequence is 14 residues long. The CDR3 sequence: CASSLRLAGYEQYF. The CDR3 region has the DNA TGTGCCAGCAGCCTAAGACTAGCAGGCTACGAGCAGTACTTC.

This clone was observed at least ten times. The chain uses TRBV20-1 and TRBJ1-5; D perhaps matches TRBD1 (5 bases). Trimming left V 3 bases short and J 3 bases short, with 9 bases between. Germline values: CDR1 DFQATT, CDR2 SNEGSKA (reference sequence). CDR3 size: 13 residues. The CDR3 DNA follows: TGCAGTGCTAGGGGGGTTGACAATCAGCCCCAGCATTTT. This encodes CSARGVDNQPQHF.